One sample yielded the 30 T cell receptor beta chains listed below, sequenced in a study of CD8 T cells in Susac syndrome. The authors reverse transcribed roughly 0.5 to 1 ug RNA with random hexamers. TCRdb reprocessed the immunoSEQ multiplex PCR reads with MiXCR, giving one entry per CDR3 protein. The sample records more than 100,000 distinct CDR3 sequences, roughly 76% being singletons. Specimen: CD8+ T cells from PBMCs. Receptor source: a human donor with multiple sclerosis.

The table lists this clonotype with a few counts. The V gene is TRBV7-2, the J gene TRBJ2-1, with 8 bases that match TRBD2. The CDR3 is made up of 15 amino acids. The ends lost 3 bases at V and 6 bases at J; junction bases unmatched: 7. Germline values: CDR1 SGHTA, CDR2 FQGNSA. The CDR3: CASSFTSGAGNEQFF. The CDR3 nucleotides read TGTGCCAGCAGCTTCACTAGCGGAGCTGGCAATGAGCAGTTCTTC. Drawing the rest from reference TRBV7-2 and TRBJ2-1, the complete variable domain is GAGVSQSPSNKVTEKGKDVELRCDPISGHTALYWYRQSLGQGLEFLIYFQGNSAPDKSGLPSDRFSAERTGGSVSTLTIQRTQQEDSAVYLCASSFTSGAGNEQFFGPGTRLTVL.

V and J are TRBV19 and TRBJ2-2, with D unclear. Trimming pared 7 bases from V and 3 bases from J, leaving 15 bases between. CDR3 length equals 15 residues. Germline V CDR1 and CDR2: LNHDA, SQIVND (reference sequence). CDR3 nucleotide sequence: TGTGCCAGTACAGAAGGACCTAAAGACACCGGGGAGCTGTTTTTT. It yields the protein CASTEGPKDTGELFF.

Here the CDR3 reads CASRPGTGLNSNQPQHF. The CDR3 DNA is TGTGCCAGCAGACCCGGGACGGGCCTGAATAGCAATCAGCCCCAGCATTTT. The rearrangement joins TRBV27 to TRBJ1-5; a possible D gene is TRBD1 (5 bases). CDR1 and CDR2 from the germline V gene are MNHEY and SMNVEV (reference sequence). Trimming left V 6 bases short and J 0 bases short, with 18 bases between. This CDR3 contains 17 residues.

This clonotype came up once. The chain joins TRBV28 to TRBJ2-1; the D gene could be TRBD1 or TRBD2 (6 bases each). The germline V gene has CDR1 MDHEN and CDR2 SYDVKM. V was cut by 6 bases and J by 2 bases, with 17 bases left in between. The CDR3 consists of 16 residues. The CDR3 loop reads CASRPAGGGPYNEQFF. CDR3 bases: TGTGCCAGCAGACCAGCGGGTGGGGGCCCCTACAATGAGCAGTTCTTC.

This clonotype was observed once. The chain is built from TRBV19 and TRBJ2-7; D may correspond to TRBD1 or TRBD2 (6 bases each). V lost 5 bases and J lost 5, with 13 bases in between. In germline, CDR1 is LNHDA, CDR2 SQIVND (reference sequence). The CDR3 is 13 amino acids. CDR3: CASSRGGRNEQYF. In DNA form, the CDR3 reads TGTGCCAGTAGTCGTGGGGGGCGTAACGAGCAGTACTTC.

The chain combines TRBV4-1 with TRBJ2-5; TRBD2 aligns across 12 bases. Germline assignment: CDR1 MGHRA and CDR2 YSYEKL. CDR3 size: 15 residues. V lost 4 bases, J lost 5 bases, and 5 bases stayed unmatched. The CDR3 loop is CASSPSGGAGETQYF. For the CDR3, the DNA is TGCGCCAGCAGCCCTAGCGGGGGGGCTGGTGAGACCCAGTACTTC.

The chain uses TRBV2 and TRBJ1-1, with 8 bases aligning to TRBD1. V shed 9 bases, J shed 9 bases, and the junction held 18 bases outside the gene matches. Germline V lookup: CDR1 SNHLY, CDR2 FYNNEI. This CDR3 contains 15 residues. CDR3 coding DNA: TGTGCCAGAGTCCAATCCTCCAGGGGGCGGCAAAAAGCTTTCTTT. This translates into CARVQSSRGRQKAFF.

V and J are TRBV30 and TRBJ2-7; 10 bases match TRBD1. Germline values: CDR1 GTSNPN, CDR2 SVGIG (reference sequence). Unmatched junction bases numbered 4, after V lost 1 base and J lost 1 base. The CDR3 is 15 amino acids. CDR3 bases: TGTGCCTGGAGTGAGGGACAGGGGACTTCCTACGAGCAGTACGTC. Encoded protein: CAWSEGQGTSYEQYV.

This rearrangement joins TRBV16 to TRBJ1-2; D is ambiguous. V gave up 4 bases and J gave up 1 base, with 16 bases separating them. The CDR3 totals 16 residues. Germline-derived CDR1 and CDR2 are KGHSY and FQNENV. This CDR3 reads CASSPTHRNLNYGYTF. The CDR3 DNA follows: TGTGCCAGCAGCCCCACGCACCGAAACCTTAACTATGGCTACACCTTC.

The chain links TRBV29-1 to TRBJ2-1; D uncertain. Germline CDR1 reads SQVTM; CDR2 reads ANQGSEA. Trimming pared 4 bases from V and 2 bases from J, leaving 6 bases between. This CDR3 spans 12 amino acids. DNA of the CDR3: TGCAGCGTTGCCCTCGCCTACAATGAGCAGTTCTTC. Amino acid sequence: CSVALAYNEQFF.

The CDR3 region is CASSLAGGRQETQYF. CDR3 coding DNA: TGTGCCAGCTCCTTAGCGGGAGGGCGCCAAGAGACCCAGTACTTC. The chain recombines TRBV6-5 with TRBJ2-5, with 11 bases that match TRBD2. Germline V gene sequence: CDR1 MNHEY, CDR2 SVGAGI. CDR3 length equals 15 residues. The ends lost 8 bases at V and 1 base at J; junction bases unmatched: 6.

A few counts support this clonotype. The rearrangement links TRBV4-1 to TRBJ1-2; D is perhaps TRBD1 (6 bases). V was clipped by 10 bases and J by 0 bases, with 15 bases between them. The germline gives CDR1 MGHRA, CDR2 YSYEKL. The CDR3 is 14 residues long. This CDR3 reads CATPGVESNYGYTF. The CDR3 coding sequence is TGCGCCACCCCAGGGGTCGAGTCTAACTATGGCTACACCTTC.

V usage is TRBV3-1 and J usage is TRBJ1-1, with D maybe TRBD1 (6 bases). V was clipped by 0 bases and J by 7 bases, with 12 bases between them. Germline V gene lookup returns CDR1 LGHDT and CDR2 YNNKEL (reference sequence). CDR3 length: 14 amino acids. The CDR3 coding sequence is TGTGCCAGCAGCCAAGAAGGTGGGGGGCTTGAAGCTTTCTTT. The encoded protein is CASSQEGGGLEAFF.

The J gene is TRBJ2-5, the V gene TRBV6-1, with D unclear. This CDR3 has 13 residues. Germline V gives CDR1 MNHNS, CDR2 SASEGT. Trimming cost V 10 bases and J 4 bases, with 16 bases left between them. The CDR3 loop reads CANSSPPSETQYF. The CDR3 DNA reads as TGTGCCAACAGCTCCCCCCCTTCAGAGACCCAGTACTTC.

The V and J genes are TRBV20-1 and TRBJ2-5, with D possibly TRBD2 on 6 matching bases. V shed 5 bases and J shed 1 base, with 11 bases lying between them. This CDR3 is built from 13 residues. Germline V CDR1 and CDR2: DFQATT, SNEGSKA (reference sequence). CDR3: CSAGPGLQETQYF. The CDR3 DNA is TGCAGTGCTGGGCCGGGACTCCAAGAGACCCAGTACTTC.

This chain joins TRBV27 and TRBJ1-1; no definite D call. V lost 3 bases, J lost 11 bases, and 16 bases lay in between. This CDR3 is 13 amino acids long. Germline V gene lookup returns CDR1 MNHEY and CDR2 SMNVEV (reference sequence). The DNA of the CDR3 is TGTGCCAGCAGTTTCGGTAGGGCCGAGGACGCTTTCTTT. It encodes CASSFGRAEDAFF.

This chain connects TRBV11-2 to TRBJ2-7; no clear D. V lost 1 base to trimming and J lost 3 bases, with 16 bases between them. Germline CDR1 and CDR2: SGHAT and FQNNGV. CDR3 length: 16 amino acids. The CDR3 DNA is TGTGCCAGCAGCTTAGGAGCAGCCAGTAGACTCTACGAGCAGTACGTC. Translating gives CASSLGAASRLYEQYV.

This chain links TRBV6-5 with TRBJ2-1; D not resolved. Germline V CDR1 and CDR2: MNHEY, SVGAGI. Trimming stripped 5 bases from V and 0 bases from J, with 5 bases between. The CDR3 runs to 13 residues. The chain's CDR3 is CASSLSSYNEQFF. CDR3 bases: TGTGCCAGCAGTCTAAGCTCCTACAATGAGCAGTTCTTC.

This clonotype was observed a handful of times. V gene TRBV7-2 combines with J gene TRBJ1-1; D is possibly TRBD1 (5 bases). The germline V gene encodes CDR1 SGHTA and CDR2 FQGNSA. CDR3 size: 16 residues. V lost 6 bases and J 2 bases, leaving 19 bases between the germline ends. The CDR3 DNA follows: TGTGCCAGCAGAATTGGAGGGCAGGGCAGCAACACTGAAGCTTTCTTT. It specifies CASRIGGQGSNTEAFF.

The chain couples TRBV2 to TRBJ2-1; D is unclear. The length of the CDR3 is 13 residues. The V gene's germline CDR1 is SNHLY and CDR2 FYNNEI. The V and J ends lost 3 bases and 6 bases respectively, with 9 bases between them. CDR3 in DNA: TGTGCCAGCAGTGATATCTCTCGCAATGAGCAGTTCTTC. Translated: CASSDISRNEQFF.

This chain connects TRBV9 to TRBJ1-1; D may be TRBD1 (5 bases). Trimming shortened V by 0 bases and J by 4 bases, and 7 bases separated the two germline ends. CDR3 length: 13 residues. CDR1 SGDLS and CDR2 YYNGEE come from the germline V gene. CDR3 residues: CASSVGGSTEAFF. The CDR3 nucleotides are TGTGCCAGCAGCGTAGGGGGGAGCACTGAAGCTTTCTTT.

Only a few counts were recorded for this clonotype. The chain employs TRBV5-1 and TRBJ1-1; D gene uncertain. Germline CDR1 and CDR2: SGHRS and YFSETQ. The CDR3 has 13 residues. The V gene lost 5 bases and the J gene lost 1 base, with 9 bases spanning the gap. The chain's CDR3 is CASSVGTNTEAFF. The CDR3 DNA reads as TGCGCCAGCAGTGTCGGAACGAACACTGAAGCTTTCTTT. Full variable domain (rest looked up from reference TRBV5-1 and TRBJ1-1): KAGVTQTPRYLIKTRGQQVTLSCSPISGHRSVSWYQQTPGQGLQFLFEYFSETQRNKGNFPGRFSGRQFSNSRSEMNVSTLELGDSALYLCASSVGTNTEAFFGQGTRLTVV.

V and J are TRBV6-1 and TRBJ1-4, with TRBD1 as a possible D gene (5 bases). The CDR3 is made up of 15 amino acids. The germline V and J ends were trimmed by 0 bases and 7 bases, with 12 bases remaining between them. Germline assignment: CDR1 MNHNS and CDR2 SASEGT. In DNA form, the CDR3 reads TGTGCCAGCAGTGAAGCGGTCGGGGGTGGTGAAAAACTGTTTTTT. Its translation is CASSEAVGGGEKLFF.

The chain combines TRBV5-6 with TRBJ1-5; TRBD1 matches at 7 bases. With V trimmed by 3 bases and J by 3 bases, 9 bases remained unmatched. This CDR3 is 16 amino acids long. Germline lookup yields CDR1 SGHDT and CDR2 YYEEEE. The CDR3 sequence is CASSSESQGINQPQHF. The DNA for the CDR3 is TGTGCCAGCAGCTCGGAATCACAGGGGATCAATCAGCCCCAGCATTTT.

This clonotype was detected once. CDR3: CARGVWDNYGYTF. The DNA of the CDR3 is TGTGCCAGGGGGGTATGGGATAACTATGGCTACACCTTC. V usage is TRBV24-1 and J usage is TRBJ1-2; weak D call: TRBD1 (5 bases). CDR3 length: 13 amino acids. With 11 bases removed from V and 1 base from J, the gap between germline ends came to 13 bases. Per the germline V gene, CDR1 is KGHDR and CDR2 is SFDVKD.

This chain connects TRBV7-6 to TRBJ2-3; TRBD2 aligns across 7 bases. The CDR3 has 16 residues. In germline, CDR1 is SGHVS, CDR2 FNYEAQ. J lost 6 bases, V lost 2 bases, and 11 bases had no gene match. The CDR3 loop is CASSLRAGVTRDTQYF. The CDR3 nucleotides are TGTGCCAGCAGCTTAAGGGCGGGAGTCACAAGGGATACGCAGTATTTT.

This clonotype was detected a few times. The CDR3 DNA is TGTGCCAGCAGCTTAGACTATAATTCACCCCTCCACTTT. Protein: CASSLDYNSPLHF. This chain joins TRBV7-8 and TRBJ1-6, with D unresolved. The CDR3 sequence is 13 residues long. Germline CDR1 reads SGHVS; CDR2 reads FQNEAQ. V was pared by 1 base and J by 3 bases, with 1 base between.

DNA of the CDR3: TGCAGTGCCTCCTCGGAAACTCGCACAGATACGCAGTATTTT. Protein sequence: CSASSETRTDTQYF. The chain couples TRBV20-1 to TRBJ2-3; no definite D call. Trimming stripped 6 bases from V and 1 base from J, with 14 bases between. Looked up from germline, CDR1 is DFQATT and CDR2 is SNEGSKA (reference sequence). The CDR3 has 14 amino acids.

The chain links TRBV6-1 to TRBJ2-7; no clear D gene. Germline CDR1 and CDR2: MNHNS and SASEGT. V was cut by 6 bases and J by 5 bases, with 20 bases left in between. The CDR3 length is 15 residues. DNA of the CDR3: TGTGCCAGCAGCCCCCTGCGATGGTCCATCCACGAGCAGTACGTC. Its translation: CASSPLRWSIHEQYV.

The chain is built from TRBV7-6 and TRBJ1-3; the D gene is possibly TRBD1 (5 bases). Germline-derived CDR1 and CDR2 are SGHVS and FNYEAQ. The CDR3 covers 13 residues. The V end lost 3 bases, the J end lost 4 bases, and 7 bases lay between the germline ends. The CDR3 region is CASSFGTGNTIYF. The CDR3 DNA is TGTGCCAGCAGCTTCGGGACGGGAAACACCATATATTTT.